These 15 T cell receptor beta chains share one sample of origin, sequenced in a study of blood T cells in healthy people across ages. Alongside a J-beta primer mix, a sample-barcoded 5' primer served in a second PCR lasting about 7 to 12 cycles. TCRdb fed the 5' RACE reads into MiXCR, producing one record per CDR3 protein. Of roughly 1,700,000 distinct CDR3 sequences listed, roughly 27% are singletons. The sample comprised blood. These TCRs come from a woman aged 25 to 39 in good health.

The chain recombines TRBV20-1 with TRBJ2-6, with D tentatively TRBD1 (5 bases). Germline CDR1 reads DFQATT; CDR2 reads SNEGSKA (reference sequence). V lost 0 bases and J lost 5, with 14 bases in between. The CDR3 covers 16 residues. The CDR3 bases are TGCAGTGCTAGAGATCGTGTTAGGGGCTGGGCCAACGTCCTGACTTTC. Residues: CSARDRVRGWANVLTF.

Details on this clonotype: At one boundary the junction diverges from the germline segment, which might be a read error. This sequence joins TRBV7-9 and TRBJ2-3, with TRBD2 identical over 8 bases. Germline CDR1 reads SEHNR; CDR2 reads FQNEAQ (reference sequence). The CDR3 sequence is 16 residues long. CDR3 coding DNA: TGTACCAGCAGCCCGACGCGGACTAGCCGAACAGATACGCAGTATTTT. As protein: CTSSPTRTSRTDTQYF.

This clonotype has only a few counts. This chain links TRBV29-1 with TRBJ1-1; the D gene is possibly TRBD1 (5 bases). The CDR3 length is 12 residues. Trimming left V 5 bases short and J 3 bases short, with 10 bases between. Germline CDR1 reads SQVTM; CDR2 reads ANQGSEA. The CDR3 DNA follows: TGCAGCGTTTGGGGGTTGGACACTGAAGCTTTCTTT. Encoded protein: CSVWGLDTEAFF.

This clonotype turned up a few times. The rearrangement joins TRBV5-1 to TRBJ1-2; D unclear. CDR1 is SGHRS and CDR2 is YFSETQ in the germline V gene. The CDR3 extends over 14 amino acids. With 4 bases removed from V and 2 bases from J, the gap between germline ends came to 12 bases. The CDR3, as DNA: TGCGCCAGCAGCCCTAGAGTTGGGAACTATGGCTACACCTTC. Protein product: CASSPRVGNYGYTF.

Ten or more counts support this clonotype. The chain has TRBV4-2 and TRBJ2-7, with 9 bases matching TRBD2. CDR3 length equals 15 residues. Germline CDR1 and CDR2: LGHNA and YNFKEQ. The ends lost 0 bases at V and 7 bases at J; junction bases unmatched: 7. The CDR3 sequence is CASSQDKRGALEQYF. Written as DNA, the CDR3 is TGTGCCAGCAGCCAAGATAAGCGGGGGGCTCTGGAGCAGTACTTC.

J is TRBJ1-2 and V is TRBV12-3 or TRBV12-4; a possible D gene is TRBD1 (6 bases). V lost 3 bases to trimming and J lost 9 bases, with 14 bases between them. The CDR3 loop spans 13 amino acids. This CDR3 reads CASSFFRGNSYTF. CDR3 in DNA: TGTGCCAGCAGTTTTTTCAGGGGCAATAGCTACACCTTC.

The rearrangement links TRBV12-3 or TRBV12-4 to TRBJ1-6, with no clear D. There are 15 residues in the CDR3. Trimming took 7 bases from V and 2 from J, leaving 12 bases between them. CDR3: CASTFVGAYNSPLHF. The CDR3 nucleotides read TGTGCCAGCACTTTCGTGGGTGCCTATAATTCACCCCTCCACTTT.

The chain is built from TRBV5-1 and TRBJ2-7; 10 bases fit TRBD2. V lost 4 bases and J lost 2; bases outside the gene matches: 6. Germline V gene data show CDR1 as SGHRS and CDR2 as YFSETQ. There are 15 residues in the CDR3. The CDR3 here is CASSEGLAAPYEQYF. The DNA of the CDR3 is TGCGCCAGCAGCGAAGGACTAGCGGCACCCTACGAGCAGTACTTC.

This chain uses TRBV11-2 with TRBJ1-5; 7 bases match TRBD1. The CDR3 is made up of 14 amino acids. With V trimmed by 5 bases and J by 6 bases, 7 bases remained unmatched. Germline V gene lookup returns CDR1 SGHAT and CDR2 FQNNGV. CDR3 DNA sequence: TGTGCCAGCAGCCAGGACAGGATCGGTCAGCCCCAGCATTTT. It specifies CASSQDRIGQPQHF.

V and J are TRBV28 and TRBJ2-5, with a possible D match to TRBD1 (5 bases). CDR1 is MDHEN, CDR2 SYDVKM, per germline. The CDR3 loop spans 13 amino acids. The V end lost 7 bases, the J end lost 9 bases, and 18 bases lay between the germline ends. CDR3 bases: TGTGCCAGCACTCCTGCGGCCCAGGGCCCCCAGTACTTC. It yields the protein CASTPAAQGPQYF. The whole variable domain, filled in from reference TRBV28 and TRBJ2-5, reads DVKVTQSSRYLVKRTGEKVFLECVQDMDHENMFWYRQDPGLGLRLIYFSYDVKMKEKGDIPEGYSVSREKKERFSLILESASTNQTSMYLCASTPAAQGPQYFGPGTRLLVL.

The CDR3 nucleotides read TGTGCCAGCAGTCCTCCCGGGACTAGCGGGGGGGCCTACGAGCAGTACTTC. Residues: CASSPPGTSGGAYEQYF. The rearrangement joins TRBV28 to TRBJ2-7; TRBD2 aligns across 16 bases. This CDR3 contains 17 residues. V lost 5 bases, J lost 2 bases, and 6 bases stayed unmatched. Per the germline V gene, CDR1 is MDHEN and CDR2 is SYDVKM.

To note about this clonotype: Compared with germline, one end of the junction differs, possibly owing to a read error. This sequence joins TRBV7-2 and TRBJ1-2; 9 positions agree with TRBD1. This CDR3 spans 16 amino acids. Germline-derived CDR1 and CDR2 are SGHTA and FQGNSA. DNA for the CDR3: TGTGCCGGCAGTTCTTTCGGGACAGGGAGGAACTCTGGCTACACCTTC. As protein: CAGSSFGTGRNSGYTF. Based on the CDR3 plus reference TRBV7-2 and TRBJ1-2, the full variable domain is GAGVSQSPSNKVTEKGKDVELRCDPISGHTALYWYRQSLGQGLEFLIYFQGNSAPDKSGLPSDRFSAERTGGSVSTLTIQRTQQEDSAVYLCAGSSFGTGRNSGYTFGSGTRLTVV.

Turning to this clonotype: This may come from a read error, since a much larger clone is one base off. The chain uses TRBV5-1 and TRBJ2-7, with D perhaps TRBD1 or TRBD2 (6 bases each). CDR1 is SGHRS and CDR2 is YFSETQ in the germline V gene. The V gene lost 5 bases and the J gene lost 2 bases, with 14 bases spanning the gap. The CDR3 runs 14 residues. The CDR3 here is CASRQGLGTYEQYF. CDR3 DNA sequence: TGCGCCAGCAGACAGGGACTGGGGACCTACGAGCAGTACTTC.

The chain uses TRBV7-8 and TRBJ2-7; 11 positions agree with TRBD1. CDR3 length: 12 amino acids. The trim removed 10 bases at V and 6 bases at J, leaving 5 bases unmatched. Germline assignment: CDR1 SGHVS and CDR2 FQNEAQ. CDR3 sequence reads: CATRGTGGEQYF. The CDR3, as DNA: TGTGCCACTAGGGGGACAGGGGGCGAGCAGTACTTC.

The chain uses TRBV1 and TRBJ2-5; the D call TRBD1 from the table was never checked on the DNA. TRBV1 is reported as a pseudogene. This CDR3 spans 14 amino acids. CDR3 DNA sequence: TGCACCAGCAGCCAAGCCCAGGGGGGAGAGACCCAGTACTTC. Its translation: CTSSQAQGGETQYF.